Presented here are 2 T cell receptor beta chains from one specimen sequenced in a study of blood T cell repertoires in COVID-19 (dated by TCRdb to the early 2020s). The receptor library was made with the immunoSEQ multiplex PCR assay. The source is immuneACCESS, and TCRdb retained only in-frame sequences with V and J called. Part of the clones is not carried over; for the studies checked, unresolved V genes explain less than half of this, and the remainder is unexplained. The sample yields fewer than 200,000 clones; around three quarters were counted once. Of the sample, about 7.8% is held by the ten largest clones. Sequencing was performed on peripheral blood. These receptors originate from a man in his sixties with acute or convalescent COVID-19.

This sequence joins TRBV19 and TRBJ1-2, with 7 bases fitting TRBD1. CDR1 is LNHDA and CDR2 is SQIVND in the germline V gene (reference sequence). With 4 bases clipped from V and 3 bases from J, the junction kept 8 bases outside the gene matches. The CDR3 extends over 15 amino acids. The CDR3 sequence is CASSRTGEAYYGYTF. The CDR3 DNA reads as TGTGCCAGTAGTAGAACAGGGGAGGCGTACTATGGCTACACCTTC.

The rearrangement joins TRBV27 to TRBJ1-5, with 10 positions matching TRBD1. Germline V gene lookup returns CDR1 MNHEY and CDR2 SMNVEV (reference sequence). J gave up 4 bases and V 0 bases, and 12 bases lay outside the gene matches. The CDR3 sequence is 19 residues long. The CDR3 protein is CASSLSGFVGGQGNQPQHF. CDR3 nucleotide sequence: TGTGCCAGCAGTTTATCGGGATTCGTCGGGGGACAGGGGAATCAGCCCCAGCATTTT.